The clone carrying this TCR beta chain was counted between two and nine times. The antigen is unknown. The V segment lost 5 bases and the J segment 3 bases; nucleotides outside the gene matches: 10. The CDR3 loop spans 15 amino acids. The germline gives CDR1 SGHRS, CDR2 YFSETQ. The data were taken from a study of regulatory T cells in long-lasting Graves disease. Study at large: Patients with new Graves' disease had used antithyroid drugs below 3 months.

Libraries of TCR beta came from iRepertoire HTBI primers plus Arm-PCR of CDR3 regions. Each CDR3 protein is one row after TCRdb ran MiXCR on the multiplex PCR reads. The sample includes hundreds of thousands of distinct CDR3 sequences, under 20% seen only once; the top ten take around 19%. Study findings and constraints: Under persistent disease, TRBV28, TRBJ1-2 and TRBJ2-5 were used preferentially.

Time point given: newly diagnosed GD, antithyroid drugs for less than 3 months. The authors made the TCR library using RNA they extracted from PBMCs. Per American Thyroid Association guidelines, Graves' disease was diagnosed. These same records also appear under a second study, on T cells in Graves' hyperthyroidism and ophthalmopathy. Per that study: An initial round of RT-PCR targeting the TCR CDR3 relied on the HTBI primer set.

The chain combines TRBV5-1 with TRBJ1-2; 7 positions agree with TRBD1. Sequenced material: peripheral blood mononuclear cells (PBMCs), taken at new diagnosis, from a patient treated with antithyroid drugs. The clonotype was recovered from a woman in her 30s with Graves disease. CDR3 coding DNA: TGCGCCAGCAGGCCGGGACAGTTTGTCTACTATGGCTACACCTTC. Its translation is CASRPGQFVYYGYTF.